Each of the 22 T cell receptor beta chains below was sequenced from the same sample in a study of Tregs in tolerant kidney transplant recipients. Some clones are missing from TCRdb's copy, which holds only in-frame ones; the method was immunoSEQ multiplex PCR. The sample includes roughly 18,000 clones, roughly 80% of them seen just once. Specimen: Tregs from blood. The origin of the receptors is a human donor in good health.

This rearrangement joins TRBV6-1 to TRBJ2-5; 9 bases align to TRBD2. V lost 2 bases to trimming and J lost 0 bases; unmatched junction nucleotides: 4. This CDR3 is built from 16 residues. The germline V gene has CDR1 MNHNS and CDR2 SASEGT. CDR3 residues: CASSEFAGGYQETQYF. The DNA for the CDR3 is TGTGCCAGCAGTGAATTTGCGGGGGGGTACCAAGAGACCCAGTACTTC.

DNA of the CDR3: TGTGCCACCAGCAGAGGGGGACTAGCGGGGGCCTACGAGCAGTACTTC. Amino acid sequence: CATSRGGLAGAYEQYF. This sequence joins TRBV15 and TRBJ2-7, with 14 bases identical to TRBD2. The germline V gene encodes CDR1 LNHNV and CDR2 YYDKDF (reference sequence). Trimming took 1 base from V and 2 from J; bases not matched to a gene: 1. The length of the CDR3 is 16 residues.

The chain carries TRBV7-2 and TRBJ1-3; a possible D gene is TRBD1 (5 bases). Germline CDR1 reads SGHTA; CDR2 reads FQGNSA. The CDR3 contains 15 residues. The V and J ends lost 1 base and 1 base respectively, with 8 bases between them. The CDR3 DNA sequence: TGTGCCAGCAGCTTAGAAGAGGGGTCTGGAAACACCATATATTTT. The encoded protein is CASSLEEGSGNTIYF.

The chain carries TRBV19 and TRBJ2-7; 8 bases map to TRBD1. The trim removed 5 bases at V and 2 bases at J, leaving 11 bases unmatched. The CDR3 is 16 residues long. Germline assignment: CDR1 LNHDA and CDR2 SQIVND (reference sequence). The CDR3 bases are TGTGCCAGTAGTCGAGGAACTGGACAGGGAACCTACGAGCAGTACTTC. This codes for CASSRGTGQGTYEQYF.

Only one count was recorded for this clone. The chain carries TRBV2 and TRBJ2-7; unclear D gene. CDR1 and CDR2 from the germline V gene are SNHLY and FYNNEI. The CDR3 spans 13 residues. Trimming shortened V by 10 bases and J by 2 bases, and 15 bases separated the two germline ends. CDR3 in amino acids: CATWGGYPYEQYF. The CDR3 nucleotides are TGTGCCACATGGGGTGGCTATCCCTACGAGCAGTACTTC.

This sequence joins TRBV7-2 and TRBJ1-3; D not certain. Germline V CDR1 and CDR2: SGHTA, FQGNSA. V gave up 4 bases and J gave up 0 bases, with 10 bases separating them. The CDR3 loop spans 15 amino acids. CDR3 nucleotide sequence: TGTGCCAGCAGCTCGGACGTTAACTCTGGAAACACCATATATTTT. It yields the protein CASSSDVNSGNTIYF.

The CDR3 coding sequence is TGCGCCAGCATTATCCGGGACAGGGCGCATGATGAGCAGTTCTTC. Translation: CASIIRDRAHDEQFF. V is TRBV10-1 and J is TRBJ2-1; 9 bases are a match to TRBD1. J gave up 8 bases and V 7 bases, and 12 bases lay outside the gene matches. Germline CDR1 is WNHNN and CDR2 is SYGVQD (reference sequence). The length of the CDR3 is 15 residues.

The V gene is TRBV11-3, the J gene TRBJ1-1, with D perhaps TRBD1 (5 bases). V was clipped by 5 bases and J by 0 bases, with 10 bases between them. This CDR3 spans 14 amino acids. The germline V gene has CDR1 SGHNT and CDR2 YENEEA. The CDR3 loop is CASSPRGMNTEAFF. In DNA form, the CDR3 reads TGTGCCAGCAGCCCTCGGGGGATGAACACTGAAGCTTTCTTT.

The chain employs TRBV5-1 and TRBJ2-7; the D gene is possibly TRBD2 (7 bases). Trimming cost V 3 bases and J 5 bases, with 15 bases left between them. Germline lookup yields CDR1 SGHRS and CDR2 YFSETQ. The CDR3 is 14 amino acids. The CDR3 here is CASSWTGGRDEQYF. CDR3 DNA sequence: TGCGCCAGCAGCTGGACGGGGGGCAGGGACGAGCAGTACTTC.

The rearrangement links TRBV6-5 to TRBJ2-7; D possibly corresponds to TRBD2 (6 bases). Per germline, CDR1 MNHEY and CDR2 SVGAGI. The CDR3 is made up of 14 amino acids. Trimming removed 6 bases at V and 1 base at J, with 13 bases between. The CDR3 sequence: CASRPWGTSYEQYF. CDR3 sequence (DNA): TGTGCCAGCAGACCCTGGGGGACTTCCTACGAGCAGTACTTC.

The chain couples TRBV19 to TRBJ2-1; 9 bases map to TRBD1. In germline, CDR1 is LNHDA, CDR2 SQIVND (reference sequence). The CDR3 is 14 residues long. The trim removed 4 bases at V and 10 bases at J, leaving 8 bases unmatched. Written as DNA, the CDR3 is TGTGCCAGTAGTACTAGAAGCGGGACAGGGGAGCAGTTCTTC. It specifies CASSTRSGTGEQFF.

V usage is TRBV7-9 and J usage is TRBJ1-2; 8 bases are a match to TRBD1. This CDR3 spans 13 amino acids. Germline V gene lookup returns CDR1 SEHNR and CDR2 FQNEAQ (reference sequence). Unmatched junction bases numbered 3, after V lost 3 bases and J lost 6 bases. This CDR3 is CASSFGQGDGYTF. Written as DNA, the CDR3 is TGTGCCAGCAGCTTCGGACAGGGCGATGGCTACACCTTC.

The CDR3, as DNA: TGTGCCAGCAGTATTTCTAGCGGGAGGTACGAGCAGTACTTC. This codes for CASSISSGRYEQYF. The chain combines TRBV7-8 with TRBJ2-7; 11 positions match TRBD2. The CDR3 consists of 14 residues. Trimming cost V 6 bases and J 4 bases; bases outside gene matches: 5. Looked up from germline, CDR1 is SGHVS and CDR2 is FQNEAQ.

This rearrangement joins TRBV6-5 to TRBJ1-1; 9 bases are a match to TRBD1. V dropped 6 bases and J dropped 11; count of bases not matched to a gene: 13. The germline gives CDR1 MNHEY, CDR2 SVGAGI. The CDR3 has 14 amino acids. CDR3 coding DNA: TGTGCCAGCAGCCTAATTTTGGGACAGGGACGGGCTTTCTTT. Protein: CASSLILGQGRAFF.

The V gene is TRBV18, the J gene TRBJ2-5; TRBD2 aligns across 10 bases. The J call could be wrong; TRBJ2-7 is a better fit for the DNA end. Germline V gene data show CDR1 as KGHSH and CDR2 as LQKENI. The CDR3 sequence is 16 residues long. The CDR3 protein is CASSPPLLAGSGEQYF. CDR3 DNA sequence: TGTGCCAGCTCACCACCTTTACTAGCGGGATCGGGCGAGCAGTACTTC.

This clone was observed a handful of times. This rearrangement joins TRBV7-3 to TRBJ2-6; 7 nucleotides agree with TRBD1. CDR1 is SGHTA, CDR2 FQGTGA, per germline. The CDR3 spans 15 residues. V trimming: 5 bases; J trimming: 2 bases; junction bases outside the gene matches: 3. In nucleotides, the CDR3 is TGTGCCAGCAGCCCCCAGGGGGCTGGGGCCAACGTCCTGACTTTC. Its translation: CASSPQGAGANVLTF.

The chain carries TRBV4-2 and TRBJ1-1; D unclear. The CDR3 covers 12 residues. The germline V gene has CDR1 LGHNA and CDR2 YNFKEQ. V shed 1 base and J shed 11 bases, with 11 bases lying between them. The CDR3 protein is CASSQANAAAFF. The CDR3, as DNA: TGTGCCAGCAGCCAAGCTAACGCTGCGGCTTTCTTT.

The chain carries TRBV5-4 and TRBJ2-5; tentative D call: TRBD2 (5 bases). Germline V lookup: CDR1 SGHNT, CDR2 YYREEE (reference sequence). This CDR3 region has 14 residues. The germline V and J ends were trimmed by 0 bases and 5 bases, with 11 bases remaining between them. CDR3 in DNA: TGTGCCAGCAGCTTGGTCGGCGGGCCGGAGACCCAGTACTTC. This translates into CASSLVGGPETQYF.

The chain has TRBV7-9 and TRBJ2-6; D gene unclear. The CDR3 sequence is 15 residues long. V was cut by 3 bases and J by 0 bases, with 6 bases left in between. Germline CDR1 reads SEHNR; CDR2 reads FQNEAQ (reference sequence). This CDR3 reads CASSLRGSGANVLTF. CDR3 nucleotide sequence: TGTGCCAGCAGCTTGCGAGGCTCTGGGGCCAACGTCCTGACTTTC.

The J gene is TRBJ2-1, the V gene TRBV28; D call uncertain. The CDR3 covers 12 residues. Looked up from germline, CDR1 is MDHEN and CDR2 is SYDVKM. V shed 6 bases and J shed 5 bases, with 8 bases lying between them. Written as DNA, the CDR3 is TGTGCCAGCAGGTCGATCGACAATGAGCAGTTCTTC. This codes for CASRSIDNEQFF.

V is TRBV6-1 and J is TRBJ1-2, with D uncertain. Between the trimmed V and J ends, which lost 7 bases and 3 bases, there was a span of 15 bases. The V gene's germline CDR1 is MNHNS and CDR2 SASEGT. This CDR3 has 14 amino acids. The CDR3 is CASTPTLTYYGYTF. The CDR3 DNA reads TGTGCCAGCACCCCTACGCTGACGTACTATGGCTACACCTTC.

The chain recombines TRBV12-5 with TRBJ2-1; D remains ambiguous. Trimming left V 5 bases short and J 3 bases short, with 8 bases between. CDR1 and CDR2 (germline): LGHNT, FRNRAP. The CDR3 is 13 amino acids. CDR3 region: CASGRKDYNEQFF. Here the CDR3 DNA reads TGTGCTAGTGGTCGAAAAGACTACAATGAGCAGTTCTTC.